This T cell receptor beta chain emerged from a study of blood T cell repertoires in COVID-19. Study-level information: Sites across the United States, Italy and Spain contributed samples from acute and convalescent COVID-19. PBMCs, B-cell-depleted T cells, or T cells provided the cDNA or gDNA that made up the material.

With V trimmed by 1 base and J by 1 base, 0 bases remained unmatched. Looked up from germline, CDR1 is MGHRA and CDR2 is YSYEKL. The CDR3 is 15 residues long. Study processing details: Using reference gene primer amplification, nucleated cell counts were estimated. Here immunoSEQ multiplex PCR was the method, and the copy in TCRdb shows in-frame clones only, minus some. V, J and clone size are those of that table, while D and trimming were read from the DNA. The sample has approximately 75,000 clones, approximately 80% seen once. Enrollment of patients from Seattle took place during active infection, with longitudinal follow-up.

The specimen was peripheral blood. The rearrangement joins TRBV4-1 to TRBJ2-1, with 8 bases that match TRBD2. The origin of this receptor is a man aged 50 to 60 with COVID-19, enrolled during active disease. In DNA, the CDR3 is TGCGCCAGCAGCCAAGTAGCGGGATCCTACAATGAGCAGTTCTTC. This translates into CASSQVAGSYNEQFF.